This T cell receptor beta chain emerged from a study of cytomegalovirus exposure and HLA in healthy donors. On this clone: Its specificity is not known.

Trimming stripped 0 bases from V and 8 bases from J, with 20 bases between. There are 16 residues in the CDR3. Per germline, CDR1 SGHRS and CDR2 YFSETQ. Study-level points and caveats: Cytomegalovirus association was assigned to about 150 TCR beta chains. Specificity of a few CMV-associated chains for CMV antigens was verified in vitro. Some V segments (TRBV6-2 and TRBV6-3 among them) were excluded as indistinguishable. Links to common viral pathogens appeared, in a later analysis, for several of the most significant clusters.

PCR used 60 Vbeta primers and 13 Jbeta primers. This table comes from immunoSEQ multiplex PCR, and its TCRdb copy is limited to in-frame clones, with some not included. The sample holds 100,000 to 150,000 clones, 60% to 80% seen once. The chain couples TRBV5-1 to TRBJ2-5; D is undetermined. This receptor was identified in a male donor in good health and CMV-seronegative. Sequencing used PBMCs. The CDR3 region has the DNA TGCGCCAGCAGCTTGGAATTACGTAGCAGCATTGACACCCAGTACTTC. Its translation is CASSLELRSSIDTQYF.